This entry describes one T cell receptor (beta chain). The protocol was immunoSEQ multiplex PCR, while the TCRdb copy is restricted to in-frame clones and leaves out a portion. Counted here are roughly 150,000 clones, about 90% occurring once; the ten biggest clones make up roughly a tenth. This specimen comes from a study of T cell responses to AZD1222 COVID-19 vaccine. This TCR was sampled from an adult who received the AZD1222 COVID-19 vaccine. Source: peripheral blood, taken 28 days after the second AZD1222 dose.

The CDR3 sequence is CASSLPVQSEAFF. The CDR3 DNA follows: TGTGCCAGCAGTTTGCCCGTGCAGTCGGAAGCTTTCTTT. This chain joins TRBV28 and TRBJ1-1; D remains unclear. V lost 3 bases, J lost 8 bases, and 13 bases lay in between. Germline lookup yields CDR1 MDHEN and CDR2 SYDVKM. The CDR3 contains 13 residues.